These 16 T cell receptor beta chains originate from one sample sequenced in a study of blood T cell repertoires in COVID-19 (dated by TCRdb to about 2020). Library preparation was by the immunoSEQ multiplex PCR assay. TCRdb obtained this table from immuneACCESS and retained in-frame rearrangements with V and J assigned. These tables miss some clones; where compared with another copy, unresolved V genes account for less than half of the shortfall, and the remainder is unexplained. The sample includes about 85,000 clones, with 87% observed a single time. The ten largest clones represent 5.4% of the sample. The sample consisted of peripheral blood. The source of these receptors is a man in his sixties with acute or convalescent COVID-19.

The chain carries TRBV7-2 and TRBJ2-3; 12 positions agree with TRBD2. Germline lookup yields CDR1 SGHTA and CDR2 FQGNSA. The CDR3 consists of 11 residues. The CDR3 sequence is CASSGGATQYF. The CDR3 nucleotides are TGTGCATCTAGCGGGGGGGCAACGCAGTATTTT. Filled out from reference TRBV7-2 and TRBJ2-3, the complete variable domain reads GAGVSQSPSNKVTEKGKDVELRCDPISGHTALYWYRQSLGQGLEFLIYFQGNSAPDKSGLPSDRFSAERTGGSVSTLTIQRTQQEDSAVYLCASSGGATQYFGPGTRLTVL.

This chain joins TRBV28 and TRBJ1-1; 7 positions match TRBD1. Unmatched junction bases numbered 7, after V lost 7 bases and J lost 5 bases. Germline CDR1 MDHEN, CDR2 SYDVKM. The CDR3 has 13 residues. The CDR3 region has the DNA TGTGCCAGCACATCGACAGGGCCGACTGAAGCTTTCTTT. Residues: CASTSTGPTEAFF.

The V gene is TRBV19, the J gene TRBJ1-5, with 7 positions matching TRBD1. The V gene's germline CDR1 is LNHDA and CDR2 SQIVND (reference sequence). The CDR3 length is 17 residues. V lost 7 bases and J lost 0; bases outside the gene matches: 12. The chain's CDR3 is CASKQTGQPNSNQPQHF. DNA of the CDR3: TGTGCCAGTAAGCAGACGGGACAGCCAAATAGCAATCAGCCCCAGCATTTT. The whole variable domain, remainder taken from reference TRBV19 and TRBJ1-5, is DGGITQSPKYLFRKEGQNVTLSCEQNLNHDAMYWYRQDPGQGLRLIYYSQIVNDFQKGDIAEGYSVSREKKESFPLTVTSAQKNPTAFYLCASKQTGQPNSNQPQHFGDGTRLSIL.

The chain recombines TRBV5-4 with TRBJ1-2; 8 nucleotides agree with TRBD1. Losses at the gene ends were 2 bases for V and 3 bases for J; bases not matched to a gene: 6. The CDR3 extends over 15 amino acids. Germline lookup yields CDR1 SGHNT and CDR2 YYREEE (reference sequence). CDR3 region: CASSLPRGRDYGYTF. The DNA for the CDR3 is TGTGCCAGCAGCTTACCCAGGGGGCGCGACTATGGCTACACCTTC.

A few counts support this clone. The chain combines TRBV27 with TRBJ1-2; 7 nucleotides match TRBD1. The germline gives CDR1 MNHEY, CDR2 SMNVEV (reference sequence). The J segment lost 5 bases and the V segment lost 4 bases, leaving 7 bases of the junction unmatched. The CDR3 consists of 14 residues. The CDR3 protein is CASSYQGGGYGYTF. CDR3 coding DNA: TGTGCCAGCAGTTATCAGGGGGGTGGGTATGGCTACACCTTC.

The V gene is TRBV7-2, the J gene TRBJ1-3; D gene uncertain. Germline CDR1 and CDR2: SGHTA and FQGNSA. Trimming took 1 base from V and 4 from J, leaving 11 bases between them. This CDR3 is built from 15 residues. The CDR3 protein is CASSLGTASGNTIYF. The CDR3 DNA follows: TGTGCCAGCAGCTTAGGTACAGCTTCGGGAAACACCATATATTTT.

This sequence joins TRBV3-1 (or the pseudogene TRBV3-2) and TRBJ1-6, with TRBD1 matching 12 bases. This CDR3 comprises 16 residues. The germline V gene encodes CDR1 LGHDT and CDR2 YNNKEL (reference sequence). Trimming removed 3 bases from V and 6 bases from J; junction bases left unmatched: 3. CDR3 in DNA: TGTGCCAGCAGCCAGGGACAGGGGGCTGCTAATTCACCCCTCCACTTT. As protein: CASSQGQGAANSPLHF.

This clone was found once. This chain joins TRBV27 and TRBJ1-4; D might be TRBD1 (5 bases). V was clipped by 2 bases and J by 7 bases, with 14 bases between them. Germline loops: CDR1 MNHEY, CDR2 SMNVEV (reference sequence). This CDR3 is 15 amino acids long. CDR3 nucleotides: TGTGCCAGCAGTTTACGGTGGGGCCCGGGTGAAAAACTGTTTTTT. Translating it yields CASSLRWGPGEKLFF.

The chain carries TRBV7-9 and TRBJ2-7; 8 bases match TRBD2. The germline V gene encodes CDR1 SEHNR and CDR2 FQNEAQ (reference sequence). V was clipped by 4 bases and J by 0 bases; unmatched bases: 14. This CDR3 has 18 amino acids. CDR3 region: CASSSSLAVGASSYEQYF. The CDR3 bases are TGTGCCAGCAGCTCCTCACTAGCGGTGGGAGCTAGCTCCTACGAGCAGTACTTC.

The V call is TRBV27, the J call TRBJ2-1, with 7 positions matching TRBD1. The CDR3 covers 15 residues. V trimming: 4 bases; J trimming: 7 bases; junction bases outside the gene matches: 10. Germline CDR1 is MNHEY and CDR2 is SMNVEV (reference sequence). The chain's CDR3 is CASSYDRDPRNEQFF. CDR3 DNA: TGTGCCAGCAGTTACGACAGGGACCCTAGGAATGAGCAGTTCTTC.

V usage is TRBV24-1 and J usage is TRBJ2-3; TRBD1 matches at 11 bases. This CDR3 spans 17 amino acids. The junction had 7 bases not matched to a gene; V was cut back by 3 bases and J by 3 bases. Germline V CDR1 and CDR2: KGHDR, SFDVKD. The CDR3 loop reads CATSDARGTGGTDTQYF. The CDR3 nucleotides read TGTGCCACCAGTGATGCTCGGGGGACAGGGGGTACAGATACGCAGTATTTT.

The genes are TRBV6-2 or TRBV6-3 and TRBJ2-2; D is uncertain. V lost 2 bases, J lost 6 bases, and 16 bases lay in between. The CDR3 contains 16 residues. Germline V gene data show CDR1 as MNHEY and CDR2 as SVGEGT. CDR3 coding DNA: TGTGCCAGCAGTTACCCGCGTGATTTAATCCCCGGGGAGCTGTTTTTT. Amino acid sequence: CASSYPRDLIPGELFF.

The rearrangement links TRBV5-4 to TRBJ1-4; 7 bases agree with TRBD1. Germline CDR1 is SGHNT and CDR2 is YYREEE (reference sequence). The CDR3 totals 14 residues. The junction had 6 bases not matched to a gene; V was cut back by 2 bases and J by 8 bases. In DNA, the CDR3 is TGTGCCAGCAGCTTCGGACAGGAGGGGGAAAAACTGTTTTTT. This translates into CASSFGQEGEKLFF.

V and J are TRBV20-1 and TRBJ2-7; unclear D gene. Trimming left V 5 bases short and J 3 bases short, with 5 bases between. The CDR3 has 10 residues. Germline CDR1 DFQATT, CDR2 SNEGSKA (reference sequence). CDR3 residues: CSAPLYEQYF. As DNA, the CDR3 is TGCAGTGCTCCTCTCTACGAGCAGTACTTC.

This chain connects TRBV21-1 to TRBJ1-2; the table's D call, TRBD1, was not checked against the DNA. TRBV21-1 is noted as a pseudogene. This CDR3 spans 18 amino acids. This CDR3 reads CASSKGVGRGPLSYGYTF. Written as DNA, the CDR3 is TGTGCCAGCAGCAAAGGGGTCGGCAGGGGGCCGCTTAGCTATGGCTACACCTTC.

The gene calls are TRBV6-5 and TRBJ1-2; 9 bases are a match to TRBD1. Looked up from germline, CDR1 is MNHEY and CDR2 is SVGAGI. V lost 0 bases and J lost 4; bases outside the gene matches: 3. CDR3 length equals 15 residues. Written as DNA, the CDR3 is TGTGCCAGCAGTTACTCGGACAGGGGAATCTATGGCTACACCTTC. Translating gives CASSYSDRGIYGYTF.